The rows below give T cell receptor beta chains drawn from one sample of a study of T cell responses to AZD1222 COVID-19 vaccine. The data were produced by immunoSEQ multiplex PCR, yet TCRdb's version contains in-frame clones alone and is incomplete. Here the sample spans 200,000 to 300,000 clones, approximately 93% being singletons. The sequencing used peripheral blood, collected on day 0 of AZD1222 vaccination. The receptors derive from an adult in good health. Both conserved end residues are part of each CDR3. Fields, in order: CDR3 protein, CDR3 DNA, V gene, D gene, J gene, clone size. D genes are given only for firm matches. A row's size may be missing; if present it is once, few, many or a size class.

cdr3_aa: CASSSAEGWGYTF
cdr3_nt: TGTGCCAGCAGTTCGGCGGAGGGCTGGGGCTACACCTTC
v_call: TRBV27
d_call: -
j_call: TRBJ1-2
clone_size: -

cdr3_aa: CASSSWPGANVLTF
cdr3_nt: TGTGCCAGCAGTTCTTGGCCTGGGGCCAACGTCCTGACTTTC
v_call: TRBV28
d_call: -
j_call: TRBJ2-6
clone_size: once

cdr3_aa: CASSPNPGLATTYEQYF
cdr3_nt: TGCGCCAGCAGCCCGAATCCGGGACTAGCTACAACCTACGAGCAGTACTTC
v_call: TRBV4-1
d_call: TRBD2
j_call: TRBJ2-7
clone_size: -

cdr3_aa: CASSLAKGAGDGYTF
cdr3_nt: TGTGCCAGCAGCTTAGCGAAGGGTGCAGGGGATGGCTACACCTTC
v_call: TRBV7-9
d_call: -
j_call: TRBJ1-2
clone_size: -

cdr3_aa: CASSSPGRSSRGYEQYF
cdr3_nt: TGTGCCAGCAGTTCTCCCGGTCGATCCTCCCGGGGCTACGAGCAGTACTTC
v_call: TRBV27
d_call: -
j_call: TRBJ2-7
clone_size: -

cdr3_aa: CATITGTGVIRRVYEQYF
cdr3_nt: TGTGCCACCATAACCGGGACAGGGGTCATTAGAAGGGTGTACGAGCAGTACTTC
v_call: TRBV9
d_call: TRBD1
j_call: TRBJ2-7
clone_size: -

cdr3_aa: CATSATTSRSYNEQFF
cdr3_nt: TGTGCCACCAGTGCTACGACTAGCCGCTCCTACAATGAGCAGTTCTTC
v_call: TRBV24-1
d_call: TRBD2
j_call: TRBJ2-1
clone_size: -

cdr3_aa: CASRDRGDEQYF
cdr3_nt: TGTGCCAGCAGGGACAGGGGGGACGAGCAGTACTTC
v_call: TRBV2
d_call: TRBD1
j_call: TRBJ2-7
clone_size: -

cdr3_aa: CASSPWSGGYTF
cdr3_nt: TGTGCCAGCAGCCCCTGGTCGGGAGGCTACACCTTC
v_call: TRBV7-8
d_call: -
j_call: TRBJ1-2
clone_size: few

cdr3_aa: CASSLERTINQPQHF
cdr3_nt: TGTGCCAGCAGCTTGGAGAGGACGATCAATCAGCCCCAGCATTTT
v_call: TRBV7-2
d_call: -
j_call: TRBJ1-5
clone_size: -

cdr3_aa: CAWSRGLAPTDTQYF
cdr3_nt: TGTGCCTGGAGTAGGGGACTAGCGCCCACAGATACGCAGTATTTT
v_call: TRBV30
d_call: TRBD2
j_call: TRBJ2-3
clone_size: -

cdr3_aa: CASSQSSYEQYF
cdr3_nt: TGTGCCAGCAGCCAGAGCTCCTACGAGCAGTACTTC
v_call: TRBV12-3/TRBV12-4
d_call: -
j_call: TRBJ2-7
clone_size: -

cdr3_aa: CASSQGTQSSYNEQFF
cdr3_nt: TGTGCCAGCAGCCAAGGGACCCAGAGCTCCTACAATGAGCAGTTCTTC
v_call: TRBV3-1/TRBV3-2
d_call: -
j_call: TRBJ2-1
clone_size: -

cdr3_aa: CASSQGVQGPNQPQHF
cdr3_nt: TGTGCCAGCAGCCAAGGGGTGCAGGGGCCCAATCAGCCCCAGCATTTT
v_call: TRBV3-1/TRBV3-2
d_call: -
j_call: TRBJ1-5
clone_size: -

cdr3_aa: CASSTGGHLGRNTIYF
cdr3_nt: TGCGCCAGCAGCACCGGAGGACACCTTGGGCGAAACACCATATATTTT
v_call: TRBV5-1
d_call: -
j_call: TRBJ1-3
clone_size: -

cdr3_aa: CASRQLAGGPHTQYF
cdr3_nt: TGTGCCAGTAGACAGCTAGCGGGAGGGCCTCATACGCAGTATTTT
v_call: TRBV19
d_call: TRBD2
j_call: TRBJ2-3
clone_size: few

cdr3_aa: CASSPPGPRNTEAFF
cdr3_nt: TGTGCCAGCTCACCCCCTGGCCCCAGGAACACTGAAGCTTTCTTT
v_call: TRBV18
d_call: -
j_call: TRBJ1-1
clone_size: once

cdr3_aa: CASSLRDSYNEQFF
cdr3_nt: TGTGCCAGCAGCTTACGAGATTCCTACAATGAGCAGTTCTTC
v_call: TRBV7-2
d_call: -
j_call: TRBJ2-1
clone_size: -

cdr3_aa: CASSKRVGTEAFF
cdr3_nt: TGTGCCAGTAGTAAACGGGTAGGCACTGAAGCTTTCTTT
v_call: TRBV19
d_call: -
j_call: TRBJ1-1
clone_size: -

cdr3_aa: CASSAPINSPLHF
cdr3_nt: TGTGCCAGCAGTGCCCCGATTAATTCACCCCTCCACTTT
v_call: TRBV2
d_call: -
j_call: TRBJ1-6
clone_size: -

cdr3_aa: CASSPASTGKLFF
cdr3_nt: TGTGCCAGCAGTCCAGCTTCGACCGGAAAACTGTTTTTT
v_call: TRBV3-1/TRBV3-2
d_call: -
j_call: TRBJ1-4
clone_size: -

cdr3_aa: CSASVAYEQYF
cdr3_nt: TGCAGTGCTAGTGTAGCGTACGAGCAGTACTTC
v_call: TRBV20-1
d_call: -
j_call: TRBJ2-7
clone_size: -

cdr3_aa: CASSQDEGGSYEQYF
cdr3_nt: TGCGCCAGCAGCCAAGACGAAGGGGGCTCCTACGAGCAGTACTTC
v_call: TRBV4-1
d_call: -
j_call: TRBJ2-7
clone_size: -

cdr3_aa: CASSKSGSNEQFF
cdr3_nt: TGCGCCAGCAGTAAAAGCGGGAGTAATGAGCAGTTCTTC
v_call: TRBV5-1
d_call: TRBD2
j_call: TRBJ2-1
clone_size: -

cdr3_aa: CASSFGRAYEQYF
cdr3_nt: TGTGCCAGCAGCTTCGGCAGAGCCTACGAGCAGTACTTC
v_call: TRBV7-2
d_call: -
j_call: TRBJ2-7
clone_size: -

cdr3_aa: CASSPPTFIGQGAANEKLFF
cdr3_nt: TGTGCCAGCAGCCCGCCCACGTTTATCGGACAGGGGGCAGCTAATGAAAAACTGTTTTTT
v_call: TRBV5-5
d_call: TRBD1
j_call: TRBJ1-4
clone_size: once

cdr3_aa: CASSLAGGEKLFF
cdr3_nt: TGTGCCAGCAGCTTAGCAGGGGGTGAAAAACTGTTTTTT
v_call: TRBV7-2
d_call: -
j_call: TRBJ1-4
clone_size: once

cdr3_aa: CASLMGLAGGPYNEQFF
cdr3_nt: TGTGCCAGCTTAATGGGACTAGCGGGAGGTCCCTACAATGAGCAGTTCTTC
v_call: TRBV18
d_call: TRBD2
j_call: TRBJ2-1
clone_size: -

cdr3_aa: CASSLRDSYEQYF
cdr3_nt: TGTGCCAGCAGTCTCCGGGACAGCTACGAGCAGTACTTC
v_call: TRBV28
d_call: TRBD1
j_call: TRBJ2-7
clone_size: -

cdr3_aa: CASSLVPGNTIYF
cdr3_nt: TGCGCCAGCAGCTTGGTACCTGGAAACACCATATATTTT
v_call: TRBV5-1
d_call: -
j_call: TRBJ1-3
clone_size: few

cdr3_aa: CASSKTGQGAYEQYF
cdr3_nt: TGTGCCAGTAGTAAAACCGGACAGGGGGCCTACGAGCAGTACTTC
v_call: TRBV19
d_call: TRBD1
j_call: TRBJ2-7
clone_size: -

cdr3_aa: CASSLSGVTIYF
cdr3_nt: TGTGCCAGCAGTTTGTCTGGTGTCACCATATATTTT
v_call: TRBV28
d_call: -
j_call: TRBJ1-3
clone_size: -

cdr3_aa: CASSSSSYEQYF
cdr3_nt: TGTGCCAGCAGTTCCTCCTCCTACGAGCAGTACTTC
v_call: TRBV6-5
d_call: -
j_call: TRBJ2-7
clone_size: -

cdr3_aa: CATSRGPDNFGDYGYTF
cdr3_nt: TGTGCCACCAGCAGAGGCCCTGACAATTTTGGGGACTATGGCTACACCTTC
v_call: TRBV15
d_call: -
j_call: TRBJ1-2
clone_size: -

cdr3_aa: CASSGTLGGANVLTF
cdr3_nt: TGTGCCAGCAGCGGGACTCTGGGAGGGGCCAACGTCCTGACTTTC
v_call: TRBV5-6
d_call: -
j_call: TRBJ2-6
clone_size: -

cdr3_aa: CASSLPATNEKLFF
cdr3_nt: TGTGCCAGCAGCTTACCTGCAACTAATGAAAAACTGTTTTTT
v_call: TRBV11-2
d_call: -
j_call: TRBJ1-4
clone_size: -

cdr3_aa: CASSLQKGEQYF
cdr3_nt: TGTGCCAGCAGCCTGCAGAAGGGCGAGCAGTACTTC
v_call: TRBV3-1/TRBV3-2
d_call: -
j_call: TRBJ2-7
clone_size: -

cdr3_aa: CASSRMTGRNSPLHF
cdr3_nt: TGTGCCAGCAGCCGGATGACAGGGCGTAATTCACCCCTCCACTTT
v_call: TRBV11-1
d_call: TRBD1
j_call: TRBJ1-6
clone_size: -

cdr3_aa: CASSQGDIRAFF
cdr3_nt: TGCGCCAGCAGCCAAGGGGACATCCGAGCTTTCTTT
v_call: TRBV4-1
d_call: -
j_call: TRBJ1-1
clone_size: once

cdr3_aa: CASSSIGGHLGNQPQHF
cdr3_nt: TGTGCCAGCAGTTCAATTGGGGGGCACCTAGGCAATCAGCCCCAGCATTTT
v_call: TRBV6-2/TRBV6-3
d_call: -
j_call: TRBJ1-5
clone_size: -

cdr3_aa: CASSPTPGLSSGNTIYF
cdr3_nt: TGCGCCAGCAGCCCTACCCCGGGACTGTCCTCTGGAAACACCATATATTTT
v_call: TRBV5-1
d_call: -
j_call: TRBJ1-3
clone_size: -

cdr3_aa: CASSQDGSSYNEQFF
cdr3_nt: TGCGCCAGCAGCCAAGACGGTAGCTCCTACAATGAGCAGTTCTTC
v_call: TRBV4-1
d_call: -
j_call: TRBJ2-1
clone_size: -

cdr3_aa: CASSPERGSSAKNIQYF
cdr3_nt: TGTGCCAGTAGTCCCGAGAGGGGTTCCTCAGCCAAAAACATTCAGTACTTC
v_call: TRBV19
d_call: -
j_call: TRBJ2-4
clone_size: -

cdr3_aa: CASTVRYRGTEAFF
cdr3_nt: TGTGCCAGCACCGTTAGGTACAGGGGGACTGAAGCTTTCTTT
v_call: TRBV13
d_call: TRBD1
j_call: TRBJ1-1
clone_size: -

cdr3_aa: CASSPGDSSYNEQFF
cdr3_nt: TGTGCCAGTAGTCCCGGGGACTCCTCCTACAATGAGCAGTTCTTC
v_call: TRBV19
d_call: -
j_call: TRBJ2-1
clone_size: -

cdr3_aa: CASSLGRMAPAYF
cdr3_nt: TGTGCCAGCAGCTTAGGCCGAATGGCCCCCGCGTACTTC
v_call: TRBV13
d_call: -
j_call: TRBJ2-7
clone_size: -

cdr3_aa: CASSFSGDPSRPQFF
cdr3_nt: TGTGCCAGCAGTTTCAGCGGGGATCCGAGCAGGCCGCAGTTCTTC
v_call: TRBV28
d_call: TRBD2
j_call: TRBJ2-1
clone_size: -

cdr3_aa: CASSLSASSQQFF
cdr3_nt: TGTGCCAGCAGCCTCAGTGCGAGCAGTCAGCAGTTCTTC
v_call: TRBV7-9
d_call: -
j_call: TRBJ2-1
clone_size: -

cdr3_aa: CASSYGLGPFF
cdr3_nt: TGTGCCAGCAGTTATGGGCTAGGCCCGTTCTTC
v_call: TRBV6-2/TRBV6-3
d_call: -
j_call: TRBJ2-1
clone_size: -

cdr3_aa: CASSQAGTTQIFQETQYF
cdr3_nt: TGTGCCAGCAGCCAAGCCGGGACTACCCAAATATTCCAAGAGACCCAGTACTTC
v_call: TRBV3-1/TRBV3-2
d_call: TRBD2
j_call: TRBJ2-5
clone_size: -

cdr3_aa: CASSFQETQYF
cdr3_nt: TGTGCCAGCAGCTTCCAAGAGACCCAGTACTTC
v_call: TRBV5-4
d_call: -
j_call: TRBJ2-5
clone_size: few

cdr3_aa: CASSSRGATNEKLFF
cdr3_nt: TGTGCCAGCAGCAGCCGAGGAGCAACTAATGAAAAACTGTTTTTT
v_call: TRBV7-9
d_call: -
j_call: TRBJ1-4
clone_size: -

cdr3_aa: CASSQISGLAYEQYF
cdr3_nt: TGTGCCAGCAGCCAAATTTCCGGACTAGCCTACGAGCAGTACTTC
v_call: TRBV3-1/TRBV3-2
d_call: TRBD2
j_call: TRBJ2-7
clone_size: -

cdr3_aa: CASHSWGGGEAFF
cdr3_nt: TGTGCCAGCCATAGCTGGGGGGGAGGTGAAGCTTTCTTT
v_call: TRBV2
d_call: -
j_call: TRBJ1-1
clone_size: -